The next 20 T cell receptor beta chains were all read from a single sample in a study of blood T cell repertoires in COVID-19. TCRdb's table, derived via immunoSEQ multiplex PCR, lists solely in-frame clones and lacks some. The sample yields under 250,000 clones, over 80% seen once. Sequencing used peripheral blood. These TCRs come from a man between 35 and 55 years old with acute or convalescent COVID-19.

CDR3 amino acids: CSVPPLAGVYNEQFF. CDR3 DNA sequence: TGCAGCGTTCCCCCACTAGCGGGAGTCTACAATGAGCAGTTCTTC. This rearrangement joins TRBV29-1 to TRBJ2-1; 11 bases align to TRBD2. CDR3 size: 15 residues. V shed 5 bases and J 3 bases; nucleotides not matched to a gene: 6. Looked up from germline, CDR1 is SQVTM and CDR2 is ANQGSEA.

The rearrangement joins TRBV6-5 to TRBJ2-3, with D perhaps matching TRBD2 (6 bases). Trimming took off 6 bases at V and 0 bases at J, with 13 bases between the two ends. The CDR3 length is 15 residues. Germline CDR1 MNHEY, CDR2 SVGAGI. Here the CDR3 reads CASSDGTSSTDTQYF. The CDR3 DNA reads as TGTGCCAGCAGCGACGGGACTTCTAGCACAGATACGCAGTATTTT.

The chain carries TRBV24-1 and TRBJ2-5; 7 nucleotides align to TRBD2. Germline assignment: CDR1 KGHDR and CDR2 SFDVKD. The CDR3 has 15 residues. J lost 5 bases, V lost 3 bases, and 8 bases had no gene match. The CDR3 nucleotides read TGTGCCACCAGTGATCCCTCCTGGGAGGGGGAGACCCAGTACTTC. This gives the protein CATSDPSWEGETQYF.

This clone was detected only a few times. CDR3 sequence reads: CASSIQPGRYNEQFF. The CDR3 region has the DNA TGTGCCAGTAGTATACAGCCAGGTCGCTACAATGAGCAGTTCTTC. The chain carries TRBV19 and TRBJ2-1; D is uncertain. This CDR3 is built from 15 residues. Trimming left V 2 bases short and J 3 bases short, with 11 bases between. Per germline, CDR1 LNHDA and CDR2 SQIVND (reference sequence).

The V gene is TRBV15, the J gene TRBJ1-1; D unresolved. V lost 0 bases, J lost 4 bases, and 6 bases lay in between. The CDR3 is 13 residues long. Germline V CDR1 and CDR2: LNHNV, YYDKDF (reference sequence). CDR3 amino acids: CATSRDPGTEAFF. CDR3 in DNA: TGTGCCACCAGCAGAGACCCGGGCACTGAAGCTTTCTTT.

J is TRBJ2-2 and V is TRBV5-4; D remains ambiguous. In germline, CDR1 is SGHNT, CDR2 YYREEE (reference sequence). This CDR3 spans 14 amino acids. V was clipped by 0 bases and J by 1 base, with 4 bases between them. CDR3 DNA: TGTGCCAGCAGCTTGGGACAGAACACCGGGGAGCTGTTTTTT. This codes for CASSLGQNTGELFF. Based on the CDR3 plus reference TRBV5-4 and TRBJ2-2, the full variable domain is ETGVTQSPTHLIKTRGQQVTLRCSSQSGHNTVSWYQQALGQGPQFIFQYYREEENGRGNFPPRFSGLQFPNYSSELNVNALELDDSALYLCASSLGQNTGELFFGEGSRLTVL.

V and J are TRBV6-2 or TRBV6-3 and TRBJ2-1, with a weak D call TRBD2 (6 bases). Looked up from germline, CDR1 is MNHEY and CDR2 is SVGEGT. Trimming pared 6 bases from V and 5 bases from J, leaving 8 bases between. The CDR3 runs 12 residues. CDR3 amino acids: CASSQRDNEQFF. CDR3 DNA sequence: TGTGCCAGCAGCCAGCGGGACAATGAGCAGTTCTTC.

The chain uses TRBV18 and TRBJ2-2, with TRBD2 as a possible D gene (5 bases). V lost 3 bases and J 8 bases, leaving 16 bases between the germline ends. CDR1 and CDR2 from the germline V gene are KGHSH and LQKENI. The CDR3 totals 15 residues. CDR3 sequence reads: CASSPTTGLGGELFF. CDR3 in DNA: TGTGCCAGCTCACCCACGACTGGACTCGGGGGGGAGCTGTTTTTT.

CDR3 nucleotide sequence: TGTGCCAGTACCATCCAGGGTTCGGGCAATCAGCCCCAGCATTTT. Residues: CASTIQGSGNQPQHF. The rearrangement joins TRBV19 to TRBJ1-5, with TRBD1 as a possible D gene (5 bases). Germline V gene lookup returns CDR1 LNHDA and CDR2 SQIVND (reference sequence). V lost 7 bases and J lost 2, with 15 bases in between. The CDR3 has 15 amino acids.

The J gene is TRBJ2-3, the V gene TRBV5-1, with D uncertain. Trimming cost V 5 bases and J 7 bases, with 14 bases left between them. Germline assignment: CDR1 SGHRS and CDR2 YFSETQ. This CDR3 contains 13 residues. The CDR3: CASSFSLTHTQYF. The CDR3 DNA reads TGCGCCAGCAGTTTCAGTCTGACACATACGCAGTATTTT. The variable domain in full, completed from reference TRBV5-1 and TRBJ2-3, reads KAGVTQTPRYLIKTRGQQVTLSCSPISGHRSVSWYQQTPGQGLQFLFEYFSETQRNKGNFPGRFSGRQFSNSRSEMNVSTLELGDSALYLCASSFSLTHTQYFGPGTRLTVL.

The V gene is TRBV18, the J gene TRBJ1-4; 7 bases are shared with TRBD1. The CDR3 covers 16 residues. From germline, CDR1 is KGHSH and CDR2 LQKENI. J was trimmed by 4 bases and V by 5 bases; bases with no gene match: 10. CDR3 region: CASSANPGGLNEKLFF. The CDR3 nucleotides read TGTGCCAGCTCAGCAAATCCAGGGGGGCTTAATGAAAAACTGTTTTTT.

This rearrangement joins TRBV7-2 to TRBJ2-1; TRBD2 might be the D (6 bases). This CDR3 has 15 amino acids. Trimming left V 5 bases short and J 11 bases short, with 22 bases between. CDR1 and CDR2 from the germline V gene are SGHTA and FQGNSA. The CDR3 is CASSPIGTPGTKQFF. CDR3 nucleotides: TGTGCCAGCAGCCCAATTGGGACTCCTGGAACTAAGCAGTTCTTC.

The V gene is TRBV14, the J gene TRBJ1-1, with a weak D call TRBD1 (5 bases). The CDR3 totals 17 residues. V was cut by 2 bases and J by 5 bases, with 21 bases left in between. Germline V gives CDR1 SGHDN, CDR2 FVKESK. The CDR3 here is CASSQLPGLVVRTEAFF. In nucleotides, the CDR3 is TGTGCCAGCAGCCAACTACCGGGACTAGTTGTCCGGACTGAAGCTTTCTTT.

This chain links TRBV11-2 with TRBJ2-2; 8 bases match TRBD2. The CDR3 has 15 amino acids. Germline V CDR1 and CDR2: SGHAT, FQNNGV. With V trimmed by 1 base and J by 8 bases, 6 bases remained unmatched. Here the CDR3 DNA reads TGTGCCAGCAGCTTAGGAGCGGGAGTGCATGGGGAGCTGTTTTTT. This translates into CASSLGAGVHGELFF.

With regard to this clone: Additional DNA sequences in this sample encode the identical CDR3. The rearrangement joins TRBV9 to TRBJ2-1; D is ambiguous. Trimming pared 0 bases from V and 3 bases from J, leaving 7 bases between. This CDR3 has 14 residues. Germline CDR1 SGDLS, CDR2 YYNGEE. Here the CDR3 DNA reads TGTGCCAGCAGCGTAGAAAGTAGCTACAATGAGCAGTTCTTC. This encodes CASSVESSYNEQFF.

This clone turned up a few times. The CDR3 region is CASSPRDRGTDTQYF. The CDR3 DNA follows: TGTGCCAGCAGCCCCCGGGACAGGGGTACAGATACGCAGTATTTT. The V gene is TRBV5-4, the J gene TRBJ2-3, with TRBD1 matching 10 bases. V lost 4 bases and J lost 3; bases outside the gene matches: 5. CDR1 is SGHNT, CDR2 YYREEE, per germline (reference sequence). CDR3 length: 15 residues.

On this clone itself: Being one base from a much bigger clone, this may be a read error. This sequence joins TRBV14 and TRBJ1-6; the match to TRBD1 covers 8 bases. Per the germline V gene, CDR1 is SGHDN and CDR2 is FVKESK. This CDR3 is built from 14 residues. Trimming took 4 bases from V and 5 from J; bases not matched to a gene: 1. The CDR3 spells CASSRTGNNSPLHF. The CDR3 nucleotides are TGTGCCAGCAGCCGGACAGGGAATAATTCACCCCTCCACTTT.

This clone was seen only once. The chain employs TRBV6-5 and TRBJ1-1; D is unresolved. Germline V gene sequence: CDR1 MNHEY, CDR2 SVGAGI. Trimming pared 0 bases from V and 1 base from J, leaving 6 bases between. The length of the CDR3 is 14 residues. The CDR3 sequence is CASSYSTGNTEAFF. Written as DNA, the CDR3 is TGTGCCAGCAGTTACTCGACGGGGAACACTGAAGCTTTCTTT.

The rearrangement uses TRBV5-1 and TRBJ2-2, with D possibly TRBD1 on 5 matching bases. The ends were cut back, 0 bases at V and 3 bases at J, with 6 bases in the middle. CDR3 length: 14 amino acids. Germline assignment: CDR1 SGHRS and CDR2 YFSETQ. The CDR3 nucleotides read TGCGCCAGCAGCTTGGGCAGGGACACCGGGGAGCTGTTTTTT. Translated: CASSLGRDTGELFF.

The chain combines TRBV13 with TRBJ2-7; 9 nucleotides agree with TRBD2. The junction had 8 bases not matched to a gene; V was cut back by 6 bases and J by 2 bases. The germline V gene has CDR1 PRHDT and CDR2 FYEKMQ (reference sequence). This CDR3 has 15 residues. This CDR3 reads CASRRRLAATYEQYF. In DNA form, the CDR3 reads TGTGCCAGCAGACGCCGACTAGCGGCTACCTACGAGCAGTACTTC.